This note documents a single TCR beta chain sequence. One tube held mixed TRB-A and TRB-B primer pools for touch-down PCR. Following a re-call of the multiplex PCR reads, TCRdb has one entry per CDR3 protein and lacks DNA. The sample's table shows a few thousand distinct CDR3 sequences. This CDR3 spans 14 amino acids. The germline V gene has CDR1 SEHNR and CDR2 FQNEAQ (reference sequence). The data derive from a study of T cell clusters in autoimmune cytopenias. TRB amplification used around 260 ng of peripheral blood genomic DNA. These sequences were also reported in another study, on T cell repertoires in aging, cancer and after chemotherapy.

The source of this sequence is a human donor in good health. The specimen was peripheral blood. The chain carries TRBV7-9 and TRBJ2-7; TCRdb's D gene call, TRBD1, goes unchecked for lack of DNA. This CDR3 is CASSLWGANYEQYF.